This TCR beta chain was profiled in a study of blood T cell repertoires in COVID-19. Study overall: From the United States, Italy and Spain came samples of acute and convalescent COVID-19. From T cells, B-cell-depleted T cells, or PBMCs came the material, which was cDNA or gDNA.

V was clipped by 2 bases and J by 2 bases; unmatched bases: 3. Germline CDR1 KGHSH, CDR2 LQKENI. The length of the CDR3 is 14 residues. Authors' processing steps: How many nucleated cells were present was estimated from reference gene primer amplification. TCRdb's copy holds only in-frame clones and misses some; the assay was immunoSEQ multiplex PCR. That table furnishes V, J and clone size, whereas the DNA furnished D and trimming. The sample yields more than 100,000 clones, over 65% seen once. The V call is TRBV18, the J call TRBJ2-7, with 7 bases lining up with TRBD1. Sequencing input: peripheral blood. This sequence was found in a human donor in a cohort sampled during active COVID-19. CDR3 region: CASSPGTEPYEQYF. The CDR3 nucleotides are TGTGCCAGCTCACCAGGGACAGAGCCCTACGAGCAGTACTTC.